This entry features one TCR beta chain sequence. The data were produced by immunoSEQ multiplex PCR, yet TCRdb's version contains in-frame clones alone and is incomplete. The table lists 120,000 or so clones, just over 90% of them singletons. The entry originates in a study of control samples from healthy donors and cancer patients. This TCR derives from a woman younger than 30 in good health. The specimen was blood.

CDR3 loop: CASSQGQGAPYEQYF. The CDR3 DNA reads as TGCGCCAGCAGCCAAGGACAGGGGGCCCCCTACGAGCAGTACTTC. This chain joins TRBV4-1 and TRBJ2-7, with 10 bases identical to TRBD1. The CDR3 runs to 15 residues. Germline loops: CDR1 MGHRA, CDR2 YSYEKL. V shed 1 base, J shed 2 bases, and the junction held 2 bases outside the gene matches.